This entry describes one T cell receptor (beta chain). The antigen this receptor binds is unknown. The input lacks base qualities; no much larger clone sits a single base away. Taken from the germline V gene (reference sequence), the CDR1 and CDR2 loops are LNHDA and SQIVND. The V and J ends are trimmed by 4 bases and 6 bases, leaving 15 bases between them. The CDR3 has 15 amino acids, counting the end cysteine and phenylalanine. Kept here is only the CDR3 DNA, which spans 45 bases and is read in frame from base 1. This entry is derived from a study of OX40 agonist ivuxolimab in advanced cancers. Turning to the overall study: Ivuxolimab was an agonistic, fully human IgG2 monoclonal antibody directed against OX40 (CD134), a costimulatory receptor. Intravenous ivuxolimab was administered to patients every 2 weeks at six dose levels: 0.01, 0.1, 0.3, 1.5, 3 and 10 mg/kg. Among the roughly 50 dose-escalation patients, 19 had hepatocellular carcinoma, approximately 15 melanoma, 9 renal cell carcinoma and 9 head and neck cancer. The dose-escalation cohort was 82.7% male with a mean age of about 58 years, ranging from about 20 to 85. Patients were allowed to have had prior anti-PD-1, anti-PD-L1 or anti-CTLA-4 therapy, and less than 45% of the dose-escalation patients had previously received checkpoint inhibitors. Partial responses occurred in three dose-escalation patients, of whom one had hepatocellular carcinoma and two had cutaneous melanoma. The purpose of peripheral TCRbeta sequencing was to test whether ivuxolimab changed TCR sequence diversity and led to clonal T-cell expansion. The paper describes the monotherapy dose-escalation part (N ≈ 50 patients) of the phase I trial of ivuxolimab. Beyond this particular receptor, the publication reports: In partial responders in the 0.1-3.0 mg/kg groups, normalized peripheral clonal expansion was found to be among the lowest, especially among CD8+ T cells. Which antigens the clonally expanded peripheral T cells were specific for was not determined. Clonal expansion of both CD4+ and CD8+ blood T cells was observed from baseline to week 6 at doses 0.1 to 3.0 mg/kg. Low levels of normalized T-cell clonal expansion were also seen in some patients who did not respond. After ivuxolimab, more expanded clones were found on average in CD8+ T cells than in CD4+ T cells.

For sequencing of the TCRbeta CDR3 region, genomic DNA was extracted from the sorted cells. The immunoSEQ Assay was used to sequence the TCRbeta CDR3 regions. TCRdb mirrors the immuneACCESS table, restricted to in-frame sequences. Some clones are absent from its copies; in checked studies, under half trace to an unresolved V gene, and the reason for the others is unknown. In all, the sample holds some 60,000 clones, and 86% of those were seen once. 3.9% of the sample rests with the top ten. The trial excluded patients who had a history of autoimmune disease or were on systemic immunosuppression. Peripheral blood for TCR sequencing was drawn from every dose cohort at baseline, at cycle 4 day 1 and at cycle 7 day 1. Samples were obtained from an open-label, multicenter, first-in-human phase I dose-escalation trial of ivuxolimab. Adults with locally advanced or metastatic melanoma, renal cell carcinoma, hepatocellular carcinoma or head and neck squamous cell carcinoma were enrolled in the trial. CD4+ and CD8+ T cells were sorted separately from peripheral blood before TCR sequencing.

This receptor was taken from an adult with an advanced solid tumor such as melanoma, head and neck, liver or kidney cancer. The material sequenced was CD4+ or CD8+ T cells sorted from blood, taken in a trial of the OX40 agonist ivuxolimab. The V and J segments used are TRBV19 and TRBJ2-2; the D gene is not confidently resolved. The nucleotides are TGTGCCAGTAGTACGTCCGGGTCTAAGCCCGGGGAGCTGTTTTTT. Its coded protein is CASSTSGSKPGELFF.